This entry lists 16 T cell receptor beta chains sequenced from one sample in a study of T cell repertoires in cytomegalovirus infection (dated by TCRdb to 2018 to 2020). The instrument given in TCRdb is Illumina HiSeq 1500. TCRdb took the public reads, trimmed them with fastp at Q25, ran MiXCR for clone calling and kept in-frame beta chains. Every CDR3 protein is listed once, alongside the most common genes and DNA of its rows. The sample contains a few hundred thousand distinct CDR3 sequences, over 35% of them found a single time. Jointly, the top ten make up 48% of the sample. No antigens are known for them. Read against the paper, the sample's treatment or condition label means: in vitro stimulation with specific CMV peptide epitopes to enrich CMV-specific T cells. The source was cultured PBMCs, collected from culture after CMV antigen stimulation. These receptors were taken from a human donor in good health (CMV status not recorded). Some clones in this sample may be carry-over from other donors' samples.

This clonotype showed up just a few times. V usage is TRBV6-2 or TRBV6-3 and J usage is TRBJ2-1; tentatively, D is TRBD1 or TRBD2 (5 bases each). Germline V gene sequence: CDR1 MNHEY, CDR2 SVGEGT. CDR3 size: 18 residues. Trimming removed 2 bases from V and 6 bases from J, with 23 bases in between. Written as DNA, the CDR3 is TGTGCCAGCAGTTACCCTTCGTCTTTGGGGGAGTTGGGCAATGAGCAGTTCTTC. Translating it yields CASSYPSSLGELGNEQFF.

This rearrangement joins TRBV5-4 to TRBJ2-3; TRBD2 matches at 8 bases. CDR3 length: 16 residues. V shed 1 base and J 2 bases; nucleotides not matched to a gene: 6. CDR1 is SGHNT and CDR2 is YYREEE in the germline V gene (reference sequence). CDR3 in DNA: TGTGCCAGCAGCTTGACGCCGGGGGGGTACACAGATACGCAGTATTTT. This gives the protein CASSLTPGGYTDTQYF.

This clonotype was observed many times. V usage is TRBV7-8 and J usage is TRBJ1-5, with a tentative D call TRBD1 (5 bases). The CDR3 consists of 16 residues. V was trimmed by 3 bases and J by 0 bases, leaving 12 bases between them. Germline values: CDR1 SGHVS, CDR2 FQNEAQ. DNA for the CDR3: TGTGCCAGCAGCTTCTGGGACCAATATAGCAATCAGCCCCAGCATTTT. This gives the protein CASSFWDQYSNQPQHF.

The V and J genes are TRBV11-2 and TRBJ2-1; TRBD2 aligns across 10 bases. J was trimmed by 8 bases and V by 4 bases; bases with no gene match: 8. The CDR3 consists of 15 residues. CDR1 and CDR2 (germline): SGHAT, FQNNGV. The CDR3 nucleotides read TGTGCCAGCAGCTCCCGAGCGGGGGGGCGAGATGAGCAGTTCTTC. Amino acid sequence: CASSSRAGGRDEQFF.

V and J are TRBV19 and TRBJ1-5; perhaps TRBD1 as D (6 bases). The germline V gene has CDR1 LNHDA and CDR2 SQIVND (reference sequence). The CDR3 runs 15 residues. V was shortened by 6 bases and J by 4 bases, with 16 bases between the two germline ends. The CDR3 sequence: CASSGGGGWNQPQHF. The CDR3 DNA is TGTGCCAGTAGCGGCGGAGGGGGGTGGAATCAGCCCCAGCATTTT. The full variable domain, with the rest looked up from reference TRBV19 and TRBJ1-5, is DGGITQSPKYLFRKEGQNVTLSCEQNLNHDAMYWYRQDPGQGLRLIYYSQIVNDFQKGDIAEGYSVSREKKESFPLTVTSAQKNPTAFYLCASSGGGGWNQPQHFGDGTRLSIL.

CDR3 in DNA: TGCGCCAGCAGCATAATGGGGACTGAAGCTTTCTTT. Its translation is CASSIMGTEAFF. The chain carries TRBV5-1 and TRBJ1-1; no firm D call. Germline V gene lookup returns CDR1 SGHRS and CDR2 YFSETQ. This CDR3 has 12 amino acids. V lost 4 bases to trimming and J lost 5 bases, with 9 bases between them.

This chain connects TRBV7-9 to TRBJ2-1, with D unresolved. This CDR3 region has 12 residues. Trimming shortened V by 2 bases and J by 7 bases, and 6 bases separated the two germline ends. Germline CDR1 reads SEHNR; CDR2 reads FQNEAQ (reference sequence). The CDR3 reads CASSLYGNEQFF. The CDR3 DNA reads as TGTGCCAGCAGCTTATATGGGAATGAGCAGTTCTTC.

This clonotype was counted between two and nine times. The chain uses TRBV5-1 and TRBJ2-7; no clear D. Germline lookup yields CDR1 SGHRS and CDR2 YFSETQ. CDR3 length: 14 amino acids. Trimming stripped 2 bases from V and 0 bases from J, with 9 bases between. CDR3 DNA: TGCGCCAGCAGCTTTAACTGGGACTCCTACGAGCAGTACTTC. It translates to CASSFNWDSYEQYF.

This clonotype showed up just a few times. The chain links TRBV6-2 or TRBV6-3 to TRBJ1-5; D call uncertain. The CDR3 covers 14 residues. Between the trimmed V and J ends, which lost 6 bases and 9 bases, there was a span of 18 bases. Germline values: CDR1 MNHEY, CDR2 SVGEGT. This CDR3 reads CASSLYIGGTPQHF. The CDR3 DNA follows: TGTGCCAGCAGCCTATACATAGGCGGCACGCCCCAGCATTTT.

The V and J genes are TRBV7-2 and TRBJ2-7; 7 bases are shared with TRBD1. Germline lookup yields CDR1 SGHTA and CDR2 FQGNSA. The V and J ends lost 3 bases and 7 bases, in that order; junction bases with no gene match: 3. The CDR3 sequence is 12 residues long. This CDR3 reads CASSFRGREQYF. The CDR3 DNA sequence: TGTGCCAGCAGCTTTAGGGGGCGAGAGCAGTACTTC. Full variable domain (remainder filled in from reference TRBV7-2 and TRBJ2-7): GAGVSQSPSNKVTEKGKDVELRCDPISGHTALYWYRQSLGQGLEFLIYFQGNSAPDKSGLPSDRFSAERTGGSVSTLTIQRTQQEDSAVYLCASSFRGREQYFGPGTRLTVT.

The rearrangement uses TRBV4-2 and TRBJ1-6; TRBD1 aligns across 8 bases. J gave up 11 bases and V 4 bases, and 7 bases lay outside the gene matches. Germline values: CDR1 LGHNA, CDR2 YNFKEQ. The CDR3 extends over 14 amino acids. The CDR3 region has the DNA TGTGCCAGCAGCCCTGGACAGGGATTTACACCCCTCCACTTT. Its translation is CASSPGQGFTPLHF.

V and J are TRBV7-2 and TRBJ2-3, with D hard to call. Germline CDR1 and CDR2: SGHTA and FQGNSA. Trimming left V 5 bases short and J 6 bases short, with 21 bases between. The CDR3 has 16 residues. CDR3 in amino acids: CASSRFASTASDTQYF. CDR3 nucleotide sequence: TGTGCCAGCAGCCGATTTGCCTCTACGGCGTCCGATACGCAGTATTTT.

This clonotype appeared a single time. V is TRBV4-1 and J is TRBJ2-5; maybe TRBD1 (6 bases). Germline loops: CDR1 MGHRA, CDR2 YSYEKL. Trimming took off 5 bases at V and 1 base at J, with 14 bases between the two ends. The CDR3 covers 15 residues. For the CDR3, the DNA is TGCGCCAGCAGCTACCCGGGGACAACCCAAGAGACCCAGTACTTC. Its protein product is CASSYPGTTQETQYF.

This clonotype was seen a few times. The gene calls are TRBV27 and TRBJ1-6, with unresolved D. Deletions cut 3 bases from V and 11 bases from J, with 11 bases between. Germline CDR1 reads MNHEY; CDR2 reads SMNVEV (reference sequence). The CDR3 spans 13 residues. CDR3 nucleotide sequence: TGTGCCAGCAGTTTCTCTTGGAGAACACCCCTCCACTTT. This codes for CASSFSWRTPLHF.

This clonotype was picked up a small number of times. In nucleotides, the CDR3 is TGTGCCAGCAGTTTATCTATGGGCACTGAAGCTTTCTTT. Protein sequence: CASSLSMGTEAFF. This sequence joins TRBV27 and TRBJ1-1; no definite D call. The germline V gene has CDR1 MNHEY and CDR2 SMNVEV (reference sequence). This CDR3 has 13 residues. Trimming took off 0 bases at V and 4 bases at J, with 6 bases between the two ends.

The chain carries TRBV6-1 and TRBJ1-4; no reliable D call. CDR1 is MNHNS, CDR2 SASEGT, per germline. The CDR3 loop spans 13 amino acids. With 6 bases removed from V and 5 bases from J, the gap between germline ends came to 10 bases. The chain's CDR3 is CASRTGRNEKLFF. The CDR3 bases are TGTGCCAGCAGGACCGGACGGAATGAAAAACTGTTTTTT.